These T cell receptor beta chains were read from a single sample in a study of shared clonotypes between healthy human individuals. Measured with immunoSEQ multiplex PCR; TCRdb has only the in-frame clones, and not every one. The repertoire holds 1.5 million to 2.5 million clones, with roughly 94% as singletons. Source material: naive CD8+ T cells sorted from blood. These receptor sequences come from a young man in good health. Both conserved end residues are trimmed from each CDR3. Fields, in order: J gene, V gene, CDR3 protein.

j_call: TRBJ2-1; v_call: TRBV5-6; cdr3_aa: ASSTELAGANEQF
j_call: TRBJ1-1; v_call: TRBV9; cdr3_aa: ASSVGGGTHTEAF
j_call: TRBJ2-3; v_call: TRBV6-5; cdr3_aa: ATAESDTQY
j_call: TRBJ2-7; v_call: TRBV2; cdr3_aa: ASLGQELYEQY
j_call: TRBJ2-5; v_call: TRBV5-4; cdr3_aa: ASSLGQGGVLPQY
j_call: TRBJ2-1; v_call: TRBV30; cdr3_aa: AWSGLGTSSHDEQF
j_call: TRBJ2-7; v_call: TRBV5-6; cdr3_aa: ASSLEGYEQY
j_call: TRBJ2-6; v_call: TRBV4-3; cdr3_aa: ASSQGLSSGANVLT
j_call: TRBJ2-7; v_call: TRBV27; cdr3_aa: ASSSDRAYYEQY
j_call: TRBJ1-6; v_call: TRBV9; cdr3_aa: ASSFDPDRGFNSPLH
j_call: TRBJ1-2; v_call: TRBV7-9; cdr3_aa: ASSPETENYGYT
j_call: TRBJ2-3; v_call: TRBV11-2; cdr3_aa: ASSLWPGDTQY
j_call: TRBJ2-7; v_call: TRBV6-1; cdr3_aa: ASSEYPGTGGYEQY
j_call: TRBJ2-2; v_call: TRBV29-1; cdr3_aa: TAKGSNTGELF
j_call: TRBJ2-2; v_call: TRBV28; cdr3_aa: ASSLQGSTGELF
j_call: TRBJ1-6; v_call: TRBV30; cdr3_aa: AWSPPGSGSPLH